This T cell receptor (beta chain) is drawn from a study of blood T cell repertoires in COVID-19. Study as a whole: The samples span acute and convalescent COVID-19 from the United States, Italy and Spain.

The junction had 8 bases not matched to a gene; V was cut back by 1 base and J by 5 bases. CDR1 is MGHRA and CDR2 is YSYEKL in the germline V gene. This CDR3 region has 16 residues. Assay: immunoSEQ multiplex PCR; the TCRdb copy retains only in-frame clones and omits some. The repertoire has around 130,000 clones, approximately 84% of them found once; the top ten carry roughly 13%. Sequencing was performed on peripheral blood. The chain carries TRBV4-1 and TRBJ2-3, with 8 bases identical to TRBD2. The receptor was derived from a human donor in a cohort sampled during active COVID-19. CDR3 loop: CASSQGLVAGGDTQYF. Here the CDR3 DNA reads TGCGCCAGCAGCCAAGGGCTTGTTGCGGGGGGAGATACGCAGTATTTT.